A single sample gave rise to the 10 T cell receptor beta chains below, sequenced in a study of early T cells in non-severe SARS-CoV-2 infection (dated by TCRdb to the early 2020s). The library was produced with 5' RACE. For sequencing, a NextSeq 500 was employed. In TCRdb, the public reads were trimmed at Q25 with fastp and aligned with MiXCR, with productive beta chains retained. Rows are unified per CDR3 protein, each entry keeping the most common DNA and genes. This sample has 88,000 or so distinct CDR3 sequences in its table, and 14% to 15% of those were observed once. The ten top clones hold roughly 6% of the sample. Specimen: whole blood. The receptors come from an adult who was a healthcare worker with PCR-confirmed SARS-CoV-2 infection or an uninfected control (not recorded which).

This clonotype was counted many times. The rearrangement uses TRBV13 and TRBJ2-7, with D possibly matching TRBD1 (6 bases). Trimming cost V 4 bases and J 7 bases, with 8 bases left between them. CDR1 and CDR2 from the germline V gene are PRHDT and FYEKMQ (reference sequence). The CDR3 spans 11 residues. The CDR3 DNA reads TGTGCCAGCAGCTATGGACAGGAGCAGTACTTC. It encodes CASSYGQEQYF.

V and J are TRBV30 and TRBJ1-6, with a tentative D call TRBD1 (5 bases). This CDR3 contains 17 residues. Germline assignment: CDR1 GTSNPN and CDR2 SVGIG (reference sequence). V lost 4 bases to trimming and J lost 0 bases, with 16 bases between them. CDR3 amino acids: CAWNGAGGSSYNSPLHF. The CDR3 bases are TGTGCCTGGAATGGGGCGGGCGGAAGCTCCTATAATTCACCCCTCCACTTT. The entire variable domain, with the rest obtained from reference TRBV30 and TRBJ1-6, is as follows: SQTIHQWPATLVQPVGSPLSLECTVEGTSNPNLYWYRQAAGRGLQLLFYSVGIGQISSEVPQNLSASRPQDRQFILSSKKLLLSDSGFYLCAWNGAGGSSYNSPLHFGNGTRLTVT.

V usage is TRBV28 and J usage is TRBJ2-7; 11 bases map to TRBD2. J was trimmed by 5 bases and V by 1 base; bases with no gene match: 7. The CDR3 runs 16 residues. The germline V gene has CDR1 MDHEN and CDR2 SYDVKM. The CDR3 region has the DNA TGTGCCAGCAGTTTATCGGCTAGCGGGAGGCTGAACGAGCAGTACTTC. Protein product: CASSLSASGRLNEQYF.

This clonotype was recorded once. The chain employs TRBV7-9 and TRBJ1-1; D is possibly TRBD1 (5 bases). V was trimmed by 2 bases and J by 1 base, leaving 8 bases between them. Per the germline V gene, CDR1 is SEHNR and CDR2 is FQNEAQ (reference sequence). The CDR3 covers 14 residues. CDR3: CASSLQGTNTEAFF. CDR3 in DNA: TGTGCCAGCAGCTTACAGGGTACGAACACTGAAGCTTTCTTT.

There are many counts of this clonotype. This sequence joins TRBV19 and TRBJ2-6; D is uncertain. The germline gives CDR1 LNHDA, CDR2 SQIVND (reference sequence). V was trimmed by 6 bases and J by 0 bases, leaving 12 bases between them. The CDR3 spans 16 residues. CDR3 in amino acids: CASRPPFYSGANVLTF. CDR3 sequence (DNA): TGTGCCAGTAGACCCCCCTTTTACTCTGGGGCCAACGTCCTGACTTTC. The complete variable domain, with remaining parts taken from reference TRBV19 and TRBJ2-6, reads DGGITQSPKYLFRKEGQNVTLSCEQNLNHDAMYWYRQDPGQGLRLIYYSQIVNDFQKGDIAEGYSVSREKKESFPLTVTSAQKNPTAFYLCASRPPFYSGANVLTFGAGSRLTVL.

The V and J genes are TRBV4-1 and TRBJ2-7; the D is unclear. The CDR3 sequence is 15 residues long. V was shortened by 0 bases and J by 2 bases, with 11 bases between the two germline ends. The germline CDR1 and CDR2 sequences are MGHRA and YSYEKL. The CDR3 spells CASSQDPSRTYEQYF. CDR3 DNA: TGCGCCAGCAGCCAAGATCCGAGTAGAACCTACGAGCAGTACTTC.

In its sample, this clonotype was seen a few times. The chain couples TRBV7-6 to TRBJ2-2; TRBD1 agrees at 8 bases. J was trimmed by 8 bases and V by 4 bases; bases with no gene match: 6. The CDR3 loop spans 14 amino acids. Germline CDR1 is SGHVS and CDR2 is FNYEAQ. The chain's CDR3 is CASSWGQARGELFF. The CDR3, as DNA: TGTGCCAGCAGCTGGGGACAGGCACGGGGGGAGCTGTTTTTT.

This clonotype was detected only a few times. The chain couples TRBV7-9 to TRBJ1-2, with 8 nucleotides matching TRBD1. The CDR3 is 12 amino acids. CDR1 and CDR2 (germline): SEHNR, FQNEAQ (reference sequence). V shed 5 bases and J 4 bases; nucleotides not matched to a gene: 0. The chain's CDR3 is CASSTGGYGYTF. DNA for the CDR3: TGTGCCAGCAGCACAGGGGGCTATGGCTACACCTTC.

This clonotype was picked up a small number of times. V is TRBV5-1 and J is TRBJ2-6, with D perhaps matching TRBD2 (6 bases). The V end lost 2 bases, the J end lost 0 bases, and 12 bases lay between the germline ends. Germline V gives CDR1 SGHRS, CDR2 YFSETQ. The CDR3 extends over 17 amino acids. CDR3 nucleotide sequence: TGCGCCAGCAGCTTCGCGCGGGACCCCTCTGGGGCCAACGTCCTGACTTTC. Translating gives CASSFARDPSGANVLTF.

The genes are TRBV7-2 and TRBJ2-1; no clear D. Germline V gene sequence: CDR1 SGHTA, CDR2 FQGNSA. This CDR3 comprises 14 residues. Deletions cut 5 bases from V and 12 bases from J, with 20 bases between. CDR3 region: CASSGPPGGTGQFF. The CDR3 DNA is TGTGCCAGCAGCGGACCACCAGGTGGTACGGGGCAGTTCTTC. Full variable domain (rest looked up from reference TRBV7-2 and TRBJ2-1): GAGVSQSPSNKVTEKGKDVELRCDPISGHTALYWYRQSLGQGLEFLIYFQGNSAPDKSGLPSDRFSAERTGGSVSTLTIQRTQQEDSAVYLCASSGPPGGTGQFFGPGTRLTVL.